The clone carrying this T cell receptor (beta chain) was seen only once. The data stem from a study of blood T cell repertoires in COVID-19. Across the study: Samples taken during acute and convalescent COVID-19 were collected in the United States, Italy and Spain. Nucleic acid was either cDNA or gDNA, and it came from T cells, B-cell-depleted T cells, or PBMCs.

In the original workflow: Reference gene primer amplification yielded estimated nucleated cell counts. Data came from immunoSEQ multiplex PCR; TCRdb stores just in-frame clones and leaves some out. V and J calls and clone size come straight from that table; D and trimming were deduced from the DNA. The sample holds about 50,000 clones, roughly 90% seen once. The CDR3 runs to 14 residues. Germline V gives CDR1 SGDLS, CDR2 YYNGEE. The V segment lost 3 bases and the J segment 2 bases; nucleotides outside the gene matches: 5. The sequence came from a human donor in a cohort sampled during active COVID-19. The rearrangement uses TRBV9 and TRBJ2-7, with TRBD1 matching over 7 bases. The sample consisted of peripheral blood. The CDR3, as DNA: TGTGCCAGCAGCGGCGGACAGGCTCCCTACGAGCAGTACTTC. Its protein is CASSGGQAPYEQYF.